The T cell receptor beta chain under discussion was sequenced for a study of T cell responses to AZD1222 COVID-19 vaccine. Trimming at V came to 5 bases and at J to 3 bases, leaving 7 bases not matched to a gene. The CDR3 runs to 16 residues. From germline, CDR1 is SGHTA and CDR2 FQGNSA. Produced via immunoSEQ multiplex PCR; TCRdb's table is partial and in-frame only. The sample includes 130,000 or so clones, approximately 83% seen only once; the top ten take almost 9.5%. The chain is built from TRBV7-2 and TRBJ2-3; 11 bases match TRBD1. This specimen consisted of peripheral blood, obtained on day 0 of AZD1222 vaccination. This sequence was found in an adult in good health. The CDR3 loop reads CASSIAGTGGTDTQYF. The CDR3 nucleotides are TGTGCCAGCAGCATTGCCGGGACAGGGGGGACAGATACGCAGTATTTT. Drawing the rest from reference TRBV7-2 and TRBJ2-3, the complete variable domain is GAGVSQSPSNKVTEKGKDVELRCDPISGHTALYWYRQSLGQGLEFLIYFQGNSAPDKSGLPSDRFSAERTGGSVSTLTIQRTQQEDSAVYLCASSIAGTGGTDTQYFGPGTRLTVL.